This note documents a single T cell receptor delta chain sequence. What it binds is unknown. A single base is all that separates this from a far larger clone, so a read error is likely. The same CDR3 also results from other DNA sequences found in this sample. This CDR3 contains 28 residues. V was pared by 4 bases and J by 4 bases, with 40 bases of the junction left unmatched. In germline, CDR1 is TVYSNPD, CDR2 GDNSRS (reference sequence). Gammadelta T cells were flow-sorted from PBMC into Vgamma9/Vdelta2+ and Vdelta2-negative populations for bulk analysis. TCRdb re-processed the multiplex PCR reads using CATT. Of tens of thousands of delta-chain clones listed, 1.5% to 2% are singletons. This sample stems from a study of γδ T cells in repeated Plasmodium falciparum infection. Study context: Age- and gender-matched Australian children served as comparison for malaria-exposed Malian children. Malian repertoires were sampled cross-sectionally without transmission and longitudinally through febrile malaria. General observations from the study: Compared with Australian children, Malian Vdelta2-negative repertoires seemed more clonal, less diverse, less shared.

Sequencing was carried out using gamma-delta T cells from blood. The clonotype originates from a pool of human donors (malaria-infected and uninfected, not separated). The J gene is TRDJ3, the V gene TRDV3; 13 bases fit TRDD3. DNA for the CDR3: TGTGCCTCTCCGATGTCTCCGGTGGTCCCGTCCCGCGAGTACTGGGGGATACGCGGCTGGTGGGACACCCGACAGATGTTTTTC. Its translation: CASPMSPVVPSREYWGIRGWWDTRQMFF.